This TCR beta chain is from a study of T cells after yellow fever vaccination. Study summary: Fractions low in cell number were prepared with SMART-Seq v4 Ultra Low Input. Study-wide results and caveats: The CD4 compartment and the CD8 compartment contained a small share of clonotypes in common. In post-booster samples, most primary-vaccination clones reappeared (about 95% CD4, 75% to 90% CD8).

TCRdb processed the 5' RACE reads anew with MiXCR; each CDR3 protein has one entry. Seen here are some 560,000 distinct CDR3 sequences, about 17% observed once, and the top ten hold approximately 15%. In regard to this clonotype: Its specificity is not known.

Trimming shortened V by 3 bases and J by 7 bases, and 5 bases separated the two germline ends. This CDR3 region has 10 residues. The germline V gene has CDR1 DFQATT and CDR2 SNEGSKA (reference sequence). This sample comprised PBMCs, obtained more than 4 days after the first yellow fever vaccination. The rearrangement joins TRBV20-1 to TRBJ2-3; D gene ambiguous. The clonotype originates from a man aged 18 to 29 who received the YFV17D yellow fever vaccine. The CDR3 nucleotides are TGCAGTGCTAGTCAAAATACGCAGTATTTT. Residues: CSASQNTQYF.